Listed here is a single TCR beta chain. These data come from a study of blood T cell repertoires in COVID-19. Study at large: Acute-phase and convalescent COVID-19 samples originated in the United States, Italy and Spain. The analysed material was cDNA or gDNA that came from T cells, B-cell-depleted T cells, or PBMCs.

In the source study's methods: The assay estimated nucleated cells by amplifying reference gene primers. Sequencing used immunoSEQ multiplex PCR; TCRdb keeps in-frame clones, though not all of them. V and J calls and clone size come straight from that table; D and trimming were deduced from the DNA. Of about 81,000 clones in the sample, around 88% were seen once. CDR1 is SGHDT, CDR2 YYEEEE, per germline. V trimming: 3 bases; J trimming: 5 bases; junction bases outside the gene matches: 4. This CDR3 comprises 14 residues. The specimen was peripheral blood. The clonotype comes from a woman aged 80 or over with acute or convalescent COVID-19. J is TRBJ1-1 and V is TRBV5-6, with TRBD1 matching 10 bases. CDR3 sequence reads: CASSWDRGRTEAFF. The CDR3 DNA sequence: TGTGCCAGCAGCTGGGACAGGGGTCGGACTGAAGCTTTCTTT.